This T cell receptor (beta chain) was profiled in a study of shared clonotypes between healthy human individuals (dated by TCRdb to 2020 to 2022). Describing the broader study: The cohort comprised two women and a few men aged 18 to 49 years. Different laboratories and diverse techniques were used to prepare libraries and sequence TCR repertoires, to increase sequencing depth and limit assay-specific biases. For each donor, three plates each were used for CD4 naive and CD4 memory, two plates were used for CD8 naive, and one plate was used for CD8 memory. To estimate repertoire size and how much clonotypes are shared between individuals, the study performed deep sequencing of blood TCR repertoires from a handful of healthy adults. Between about 0.8 and 8.9 billion PBMCs per donor were obtained by leukapheresis.

Study-level results and caveats: Clonotypes shared by all four sorted-subset donors showed higher generation probabilities than non-shared clonotypes. The genetic and exposure-history diversity represented was limited by the small number of donors. Only blood was sampled, and tissue TCR repertoires likely differ from those in blood. Based on pairwise subsampling, the degree of clonotype sharing among donors was expected to be affected by sequencing depth. Rarefaction of sorted-subset datasets indicated incomplete sequencing despite the large sequencing depth. Sharing across four donors was observed for around 4.8% of naive CD4, over 3% of naive CD8, 2% to 2.5% of memory CD4, and roughly 0.4% of memory CD8 clonotypes. Larger estimated clonotype richness was generally found for naive subsets than for memory subsets.

Donors were healthy HIV-negative adults with no recently reported acute infections or vaccinations. Every donor was a Caucasian adult residing in Nashville, Tennessee, USA. CD8 memory samples combined magnetically selected CD45RO+ cells with CCR7-negative CD45RA+ effector memory (TemRA) cells. Blood was obtained by leukapheresis, after which PBMCs were separated by Ficoll-Histopaque density gradient centrifugation and cryopreserved in liquid nitrogen vapor phase. Analytical flow cytometry was used to check the purity and quantity of each magnetically sorted T cell population. Each sorted fraction had its genomic DNA isolated and then quantified by UV absorbance on a Nanodrop 2000c. TCR CDR3 regions were amplified from genomic DNA by multiplex PCR using the deep immunoSEQ assay. For each cell subset, the extracted genomic DNA was distributed evenly across all wells of several immunoSEQ 96-well plates, and each plate served as one replicate. For sorted subsets, 150 to 200 ng genomic DNA, equal to tens of thousands of T cell genomes, was loaded into each replicate PCR. Purified libraries were measured with a Qubit 3.0 fluorometer, size-checked on a Bioanalyzer 2100, and measured again with the KAPA Library Quantification kit. Each immunoSEQ 96-well plate was sequenced on its own single-read 150-cycle Illumina NextSeq 550 flow cell. The authors' pipeline ran thus. The immunoSEQ output contained only junctional sequences without quality scores, so filtering could not match that applied to full-length reads. Sequences were annotated with PyIR, a Python wrapper for IgBLAST v1.9, and V/J genes and CDR3 were assigned using IMGT germline references. Any read was removed if the V/J assignment was weak (E-value above 1e-6), the CDR3 was missing, or the read contained stop codons, out-of-frame junctions, or ambiguous translated residues. A V3J clonotype was defined by an identical inferred V gene, J gene, and CDR3 amino acid sequence. To compute the percentage overlap between repertoires, the number of shared unique clonotypes was divided by the size of the smaller repertoire. Repertoire richness was assessed with RTK rarefaction, the Chao1 estimator, and Recon v2.1 estimates of unobserved clonotypes. OLGA was used to compute generation probabilities for all TCRbeta clonotypes that the gDNA method yielded from a few donors. The table was pulled from immuneACCESS by TCRdb, which kept in-frame rearrangements only. Such tables lose some clones; where checked, under half of the loss comes from unresolved V genes, and the rest has no known cause. V and J calls and clone size are copied from that table; D and trimming were computed from the DNA. In all, the sample holds some 690,000 clones, and 90% of those were seen once. 34% of the sample is taken by the ten largest.

Details on this clone: Its target antigen remains unknown. No much larger clone exists at a distance of one base, and base qualities are not known.

The CDR3 runs 17 residues from the cysteine to the phenylalanine. The sequence is cut down to CDR3 DNA, 51 bases in frame from base 1. The germline V gene sets CDR1 to ENHRY and CDR2 to SYGVKD. Trimming at the junction amounts to 6 bases on V and 4 bases on J, and the germline ends lie 22 bases apart. The V and J genes are TRBV10-3 and TRBJ2-1; the D gene may be TRBD1 or TRBD2, since each aligns over 5 bases. Specimen: memory CD8+ T cells from PBMCs. According to the study, the label for this sample's cell subset or site signals: CD45RO+ cells pooled with CCR7-negative TemRA cells. This receptor was identified in a man younger than 35 in good health. Some clones in this sample may be carry-over from other donors' samples. The CDR3 region has the sequence CAIRGDASSAIYNEQFF. The bases are TGTGCCATCAGGGGGGACGCTAGTAGTGCCATTTACAATGAGCAGTTCTTC.